These 4 T cell receptor beta chains share one sample of origin, sequenced in a study of blood T cell repertoires in COVID-19. Measured with immunoSEQ multiplex PCR; TCRdb has only the in-frame clones, and not every one. Found here are more than 150,000 clones, approximately 79% of them singletons; the top ten hold 26%. Sequenced material: peripheral blood. Receptors originate from a woman aged 70-85 years with acute or convalescent COVID-19.

The gene calls are TRBV5-4 and TRBJ1-2; perhaps TRBD1 as D (5 bases). Germline-derived CDR1 and CDR2 are SGHNT and YYREEE (reference sequence). Trimming took off 0 bases at V and 7 bases at J, with 16 bases between the two ends. The CDR3 consists of 15 residues. The CDR3 DNA follows: TGTGCCAGCAGCTTGGTAGCAGGGTTTAGTGGTGGCTACACCTTC. This translates into CASSLVAGFSGGYTF.

This sequence joins TRBV12-3 or TRBV12-4 and TRBJ1-5; weak D call: TRBD1 (6 bases). Deletions cut 3 bases from V and 7 bases from J, with 10 bases between. The CDR3 sequence is 13 residues long. DNA for the CDR3: TGTGCCAGCAGTTTTAACAGGGACCAGCCCCAGCATTTT. Protein sequence: CASSFNRDQPQHF.

This chain links TRBV7-2 with TRBJ2-2, with 7 nucleotides matching TRBD2. This CDR3 region has 19 residues. Looked up from germline, CDR1 is SGHTA and CDR2 is FQGNSA. Trimming at V came to 1 base and at J to 1 base, leaving 12 bases not matched to a gene. CDR3 coding DNA: TGTGCCAGCAGCTTAGTCGGACTAGGTGGGAGAGGGAACACCGGGGAGCTGTTTTTT. The encoded protein is CASSLVGLGGRGNTGELFF.

CDR3 in DNA: TGTGCCACCAGCAGTTCCGGAGGAGGGACAGATACGCAGTATTTT. Translating gives CATSSSGGGTDTQYF. This chain uses TRBV15 with TRBJ2-3; a possible D gene is TRBD2 (6 bases). CDR1 LNHNV and CDR2 YYDKDF come from the germline V gene (reference sequence). This CDR3 has 15 residues. Trimming removed 3 bases from V and 3 bases from J, with 13 bases in between.